This entry lists 20 T cell receptor beta chains sequenced from one sample in a study of blood T cell repertoires in COVID-19. Data came from immunoSEQ multiplex PCR; TCRdb stores just in-frame clones and leaves some out. This sample has some 250,000 clones, with around four fifths found just once. Material: PBMCs or T cells enriched from blood (not recorded which). These receptor sequences come from a middle-aged man who had recovered from COVID-19.

The rearrangement uses TRBV30 and TRBJ1-5, with 11 bases that match TRBD1. The germline CDR1 and CDR2 sequences are GTSNPN and SVGIG (reference sequence). The CDR3 runs 15 residues. The V and J ends lost 3 bases and 6 bases, in that order; junction bases with no gene match: 7. CDR3: CAWSGQGAGAQPQHF. The CDR3 coding sequence is TGTGCCTGGAGCGGACAGGGGGCAGGAGCTCAGCCCCAGCATTTT.

The V and J genes are TRBV19 and TRBJ2-1; maybe TRBD1 (6 bases). This CDR3 has 14 amino acids. Germline CDR1 is LNHDA and CDR2 is SQIVND (reference sequence). V lost 10 bases, J lost 3 bases, and 16 bases lay in between. The CDR3 protein is CATALKGVYNEQFF. The CDR3 DNA reads as TGTGCCACCGCCTTAAAGGGGGTCTACAATGAGCAGTTCTTC.

This clone was found a few times. V usage is TRBV5-1 and J usage is TRBJ1-1; D not resolved. V lost 3 bases to trimming and J lost 3 bases, with 15 bases between them. Per germline, CDR1 SGHRS and CDR2 YFSETQ. This CDR3 has 15 amino acids. The CDR3 here is CASSSLGLSDTEAFF. As DNA, the CDR3 is TGCGCCAGCAGCTCTCTAGGACTCTCGGACACTGAAGCTTTCTTT.

The chain couples TRBV28 to TRBJ1-5; maybe TRBD1 (6 bases). The CDR3 runs to 15 residues. Germline CDR1 reads MDHEN; CDR2 reads SYDVKM. CDR3 in amino acids: CVIQKQGFGNQPQHF. The CDR3 DNA follows: TGTGTCATACAGAAGCAGGGGTTTGGGAATCAGCCCCAGCATTTT.

The chain carries TRBV19 and TRBJ1-2; D remains unclear. V was cut by 5 bases and J by 8 bases, with 18 bases left in between. This CDR3 contains 14 residues. Germline lookup yields CDR1 LNHDA and CDR2 SQIVND (reference sequence). The CDR3 here is CASSPVPPSGGYTF. The CDR3 DNA reads as TGTGCCAGTAGTCCCGTCCCCCCCTCGGGGGGCTACACCTTC. The whole variable domain, remainder taken from reference TRBV19 and TRBJ1-2, is DGGITQSPKYLFRKEGQNVTLSCEQNLNHDAMYWYRQDPGQGLRLIYYSQIVNDFQKGDIAEGYSVSREKKESFPLTVTSAQKNPTAFYLCASSPVPPSGGYTFGSGTRLTVV.

The chain is built from TRBV29-1 and TRBJ2-1; D unresolved. V lost 2 bases and J 9 bases, leaving 5 bases between the germline ends. The germline gives CDR1 SQVTM, CDR2 ANQGSEA. This CDR3 has 10 residues. In DNA form, the CDR3 reads TGCAGCGTTGAAAGAGGTGAGCAGTTCTTC. Its protein product is CSVERGEQFF.

The chain carries TRBV29-1 and TRBJ2-3; TRBD1 is a possible D gene (6 bases). Germline CDR1 is SQVTM and CDR2 is ANQGSEA. This CDR3 has 12 amino acids. Trimming shortened V by 8 bases and J by 9 bases, and 18 bases separated the two germline ends. CDR3 region: CSSRTDWDTQYF. Here the CDR3 DNA reads TGCAGCTCTAGGACAGATTGGGACACGCAGTATTTT.

V gene TRBV14 combines with J gene TRBJ2-1; 8 bases match TRBD2. V lost 2 bases to trimming and J lost 8 bases; unmatched junction nucleotides: 8. The length of the CDR3 is 15 residues. CDR1 is SGHDN, CDR2 FVKESK, per germline. Written as DNA, the CDR3 is TGTGCCAGCAGCCAACCGTCGGGGGGGCGGCATGAGCAGTTCTTC. Residues: CASSQPSGGRHEQFF.

The rearrangement joins TRBV25-1 to TRBJ1-2, with 12 bases matching TRBD1. The V and J ends lost 4 bases and 8 bases, in that order; junction bases with no gene match: 8. Germline loops: CDR1 MGHDK, CDR2 SYGVNS. This CDR3 is built from 15 residues. CDR3: CASSAPPGQGAGYTF. For the CDR3, the DNA is TGTGCCAGCAGTGCGCCTCCGGGACAGGGGGCCGGCTACACCTTC.

The J gene is TRBJ1-1, the V gene TRBV5-1; D gene ambiguous. Germline assignment: CDR1 SGHRS and CDR2 YFSETQ. The V end lost 7 bases, the J end lost 0 bases, and 4 bases lay between the germline ends. The CDR3 has 11 amino acids. The CDR3: CASVMNTEAFF. As DNA, the CDR3 is TGCGCCAGCGTAATGAACACTGAAGCTTTCTTT.

This rearrangement joins TRBV9 to TRBJ1-2; a possible D gene is TRBD1 (6 bases). This CDR3 has 15 residues. Trimming took off 0 bases at V and 5 bases at J, with 14 bases between the two ends. From germline, CDR1 is SGDLS and CDR2 YYNGEE. The CDR3 coding sequence is TGTGCCAGCAGCGTAGGGGGAAGGACAGATTATGGCTACACCTTC. Its protein is CASSVGGRTDYGYTF.

V gene TRBV15 combines with J gene TRBJ2-2; 8 bases match TRBD2. This CDR3 has 16 amino acids. V was pared by 0 bases and J by 6 bases, with 6 bases of the junction left unmatched. Germline V lookup: CDR1 LNHNV, CDR2 YYDKDF (reference sequence). CDR3 sequence reads: CATSRDPSGRAGELFF. The DNA for the CDR3 is TGTGCCACCAGCAGAGATCCCAGCGGGAGAGCCGGGGAGCTGTTTTTT.

This chain links TRBV6-5 with TRBJ1-2; D gene ambiguous. V shed 2 bases and J shed 6 bases, with 13 bases lying between them. Germline assignment: CDR1 MNHEY and CDR2 SVGAGI. The CDR3 runs 14 residues. The CDR3 loop reads CASSYTWERNGYTF. CDR3 in DNA: TGTGCCAGCAGTTACACGTGGGAGAGGAATGGCTACACCTTC.

V is TRBV9 and J is TRBJ2-7, with D maybe TRBD1 (5 bases). Per the germline V gene, CDR1 is SGDLS and CDR2 is YYNGEE. CDR3 length: 11 residues. V was cut by 8 bases and J by 3 bases, with 9 bases left in between. CDR3 in amino acids: CARVTGYEQYF. CDR3 DNA: TGTGCCAGAGTAACAGGCTACGAGCAGTACTTC.

This rearrangement joins TRBV10-3 to TRBJ1-3; D unclear. CDR3 length equals 14 residues. With 0 bases removed from V and 4 bases from J, the gap between germline ends came to 7 bases. The germline V gene has CDR1 ENHRY and CDR2 SYGVKD. The CDR3 DNA reads as TGTGCCATCAGTGAGTCGATGGCCGGAAACACCATATATTTT. It specifies CAISESMAGNTIYF.

This chain uses TRBV27 with TRBJ1-1; TRBD1 matches at 7 bases. V trimming: 5 bases; J trimming: 5 bases; junction bases outside the gene matches: 17. The CDR3 contains 17 residues. CDR1 is MNHEY, CDR2 SMNVEV, per germline (reference sequence). CDR3: CASSHLLYRTGKTEAFF. Written as DNA, the CDR3 is TGTGCCAGCAGTCACCTCTTATACCGGACAGGCAAAACTGAAGCTTTCTTT.

The rearrangement joins TRBV12-3 or TRBV12-4 to TRBJ1-1, with D hard to call. Deletions cut 3 bases from V and 7 bases from J, with 12 bases between. The CDR3 totals 13 residues. The CDR3 DNA reads TGTGCCAGCAGTTTGAGGGCCCTAGATGAAGCTTTCTTT. This sequence encodes CASSLRALDEAFF.

The chain employs TRBV19 and TRBJ1-2; 9 nucleotides line up with TRBD1. The CDR3 runs 15 residues. Losses at the gene ends were 3 bases for V and 4 bases for J; bases not matched to a gene: 6. Germline V lookup: CDR1 LNHDA, CDR2 SQIVND (reference sequence). The CDR3: CASSIIGTGLYGYTF. The CDR3 bases are TGTGCCAGTAGTATCATTGGGACAGGGCTCTATGGCTACACCTTC.

The chain is built from TRBV28 and TRBJ2-4, with TRBD2 as a possible D gene (5 bases). Germline V gene lookup returns CDR1 MDHEN and CDR2 SYDVKM. CDR3 length: 15 amino acids. The V end was cut by 5 bases, the J end by 1 base, with 12 bases between. The CDR3 here is CASSGLRVAKNIQYF. The CDR3 DNA is TGTGCCAGCAGTGGTCTGCGGGTGGCCAAAAACATTCAGTACTTC.

This clone appeared a single time. V and J are TRBV7-2 and TRBJ2-4, with 8 positions matching TRBD1. CDR1 and CDR2 from the germline V gene are SGHTA and FQGNSA. This CDR3 has 14 amino acids. Germline trimming cut 5 bases from V and 7 bases from J; bases unmatched to any gene: 7. CDR3 DNA sequence: TGTGCCAGCAGCGCTGGACAGGGTCGGAACATTCAGTACTTC. It translates to CASSAGQGRNIQYF. The variable domain in full, completed from reference TRBV7-2 and TRBJ2-4, reads GAGVSQSPSNKVTEKGKDVELRCDPISGHTALYWYRQSLGQGLEFLIYFQGNSAPDKSGLPSDRFSAERTGGSVSTLTIQRTQQEDSAVYLCASSAGQGRNIQYFGAGTRLSVL.